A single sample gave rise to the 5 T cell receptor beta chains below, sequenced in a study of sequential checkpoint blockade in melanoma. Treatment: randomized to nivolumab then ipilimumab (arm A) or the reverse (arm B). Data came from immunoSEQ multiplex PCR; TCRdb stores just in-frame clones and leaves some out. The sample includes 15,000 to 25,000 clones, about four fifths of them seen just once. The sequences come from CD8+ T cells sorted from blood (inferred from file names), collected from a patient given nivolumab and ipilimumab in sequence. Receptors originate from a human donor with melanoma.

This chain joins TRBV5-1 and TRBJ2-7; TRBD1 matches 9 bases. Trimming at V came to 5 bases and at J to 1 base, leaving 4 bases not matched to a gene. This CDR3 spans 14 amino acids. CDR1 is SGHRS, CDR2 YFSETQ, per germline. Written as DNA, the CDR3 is TGCGCCAGCAGTCCCGGGACAGGGTCCTACGAGCAGTACTTC. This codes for CASSPGTGSYEQYF.

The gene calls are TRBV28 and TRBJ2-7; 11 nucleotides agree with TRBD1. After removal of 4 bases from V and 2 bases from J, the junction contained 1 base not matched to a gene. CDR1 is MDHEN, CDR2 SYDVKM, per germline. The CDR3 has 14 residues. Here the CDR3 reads CASSWGQGAYEQYF. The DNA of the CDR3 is TGTGCCAGCAGTTGGGGACAGGGGGCCTACGAGCAGTACTTC.

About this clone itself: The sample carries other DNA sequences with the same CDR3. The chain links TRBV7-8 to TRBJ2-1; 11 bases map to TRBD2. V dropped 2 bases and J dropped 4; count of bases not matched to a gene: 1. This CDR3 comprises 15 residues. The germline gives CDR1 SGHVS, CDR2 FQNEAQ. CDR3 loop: CASSLTSGGYNEQFF. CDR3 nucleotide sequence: TGTGCCAGCAGCTTAACTAGCGGGGGATACAATGAGCAGTTCTTC.

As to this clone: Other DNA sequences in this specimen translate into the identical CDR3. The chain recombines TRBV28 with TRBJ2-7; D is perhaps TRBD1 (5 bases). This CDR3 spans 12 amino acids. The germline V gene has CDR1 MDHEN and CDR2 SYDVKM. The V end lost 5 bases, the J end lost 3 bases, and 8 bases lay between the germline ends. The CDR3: CASSPRDYEQYF. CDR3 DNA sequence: TGTGCCAGCAGTCCCAGGGACTACGAGCAGTACTTC.

The CDR3 nucleotides are TGTGCCAGCAGTTACACAGGGGGTCCCGTCGCTGAAGCTTTCTTT. Encoded protein: CASSYTGGPVAEAFF. The V call is TRBV6-5, the J call TRBJ1-1, with TRBD1 matching 8 bases. This CDR3 contains 15 residues. The trim removed 2 bases at V and 6 bases at J, leaving 8 bases unmatched. CDR1 and CDR2 from the germline V gene are MNHEY and SVGAGI.